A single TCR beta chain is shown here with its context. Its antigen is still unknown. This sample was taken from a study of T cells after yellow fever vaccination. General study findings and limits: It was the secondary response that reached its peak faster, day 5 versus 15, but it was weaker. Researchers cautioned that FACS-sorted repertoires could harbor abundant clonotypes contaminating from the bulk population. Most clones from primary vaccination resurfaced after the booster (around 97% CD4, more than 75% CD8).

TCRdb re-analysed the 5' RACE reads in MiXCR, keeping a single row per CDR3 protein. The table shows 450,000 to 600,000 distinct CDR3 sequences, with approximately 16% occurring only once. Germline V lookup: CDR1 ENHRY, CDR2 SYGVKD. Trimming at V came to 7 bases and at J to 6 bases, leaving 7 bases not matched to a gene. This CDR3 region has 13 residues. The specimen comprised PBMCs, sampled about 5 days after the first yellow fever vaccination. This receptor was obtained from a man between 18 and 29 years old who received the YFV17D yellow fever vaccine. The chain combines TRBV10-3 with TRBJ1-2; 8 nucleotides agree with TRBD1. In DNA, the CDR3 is TGTGCCATCACTACGACAGGGGTGCATGGCTACACCTTC. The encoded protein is CAITTTGVHGYTF.